This T cell receptor (beta chain) was retrieved from a study of graft-versus-host responses after intestinal transplantation. At the level of the study: Every recipient underwent anti-thymocyte globulin induction, then tacrolimus and steroids for approximately 3 years. Study results and limitations: The presence of high graft-versus-host to host-versus-graft clonal ratios in allografts characterized patients with graft-donor T cell macrochimerism. Recipient bone marrow held GvH clones, some seen earlier in ileum or blood.

A remark on this clone: The antigen is undetermined.

TCRdb's table, derived via immunoSEQ multiplex PCR, lists solely in-frame clones and lacks some. The sample includes over 70,000 clones, 83% of them seen just once. The TCR sequence derives from a human donor who received an intestinal transplant. The specimen was unstimulated CD8+ T cells sorted from spleen or lymph node cells, collected before intestinal transplant.

In nucleotides, the CDR3 is TGTGCCAGCAGCTTTAGAGACAGGGTGAACACTGAAGCTTTCTTT. It yields the protein CASSFRDRVNTEAFF. The chain links TRBV13 to TRBJ1-1, with TRBD1 identical over 7 bases. The trim removed 3 bases at V and 0 bases at J, leaving 4 bases unmatched. The CDR3 covers 15 residues. The V gene's germline CDR1 is PRHDT and CDR2 FYEKMQ (reference sequence).